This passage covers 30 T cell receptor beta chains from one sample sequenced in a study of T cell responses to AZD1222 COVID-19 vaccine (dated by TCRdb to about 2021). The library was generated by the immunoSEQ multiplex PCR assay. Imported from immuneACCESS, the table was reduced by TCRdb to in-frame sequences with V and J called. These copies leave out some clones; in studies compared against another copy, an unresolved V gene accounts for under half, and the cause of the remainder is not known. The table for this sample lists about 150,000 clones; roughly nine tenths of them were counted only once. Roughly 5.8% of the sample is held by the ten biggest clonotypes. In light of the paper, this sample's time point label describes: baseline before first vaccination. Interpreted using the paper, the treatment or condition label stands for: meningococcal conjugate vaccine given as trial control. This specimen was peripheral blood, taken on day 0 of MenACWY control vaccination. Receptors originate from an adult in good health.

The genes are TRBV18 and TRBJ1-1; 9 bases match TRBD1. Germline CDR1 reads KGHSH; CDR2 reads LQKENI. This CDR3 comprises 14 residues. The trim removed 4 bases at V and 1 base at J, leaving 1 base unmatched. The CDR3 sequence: CASSQDRGNTEAFF. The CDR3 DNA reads TGTGCCAGCTCACAGGACAGGGGGAACACTGAAGCTTTCTTT.

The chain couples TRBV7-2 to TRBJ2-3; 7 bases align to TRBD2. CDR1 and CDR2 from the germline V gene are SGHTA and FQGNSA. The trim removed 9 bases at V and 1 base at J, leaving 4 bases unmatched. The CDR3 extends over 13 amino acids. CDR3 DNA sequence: TGTGCCAGTCTCGCGGGGGGCACAGATACGCAGTATTTT. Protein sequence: CASLAGGTDTQYF.

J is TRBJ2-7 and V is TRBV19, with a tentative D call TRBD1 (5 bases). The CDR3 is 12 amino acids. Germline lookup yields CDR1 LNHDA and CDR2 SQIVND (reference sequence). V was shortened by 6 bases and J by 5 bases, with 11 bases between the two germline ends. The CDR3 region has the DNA TGTGCCAGTAGAGTGACAGTCAACGAGCAGTACTTC. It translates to CASRVTVNEQYF.

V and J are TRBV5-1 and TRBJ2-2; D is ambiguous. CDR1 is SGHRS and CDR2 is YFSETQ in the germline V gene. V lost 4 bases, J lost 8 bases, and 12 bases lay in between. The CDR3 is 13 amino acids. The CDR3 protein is CASSPSIRGELFF. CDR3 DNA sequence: TGCGCCAGCAGCCCAAGCATCCGTGGGGAGCTGTTTTTT.

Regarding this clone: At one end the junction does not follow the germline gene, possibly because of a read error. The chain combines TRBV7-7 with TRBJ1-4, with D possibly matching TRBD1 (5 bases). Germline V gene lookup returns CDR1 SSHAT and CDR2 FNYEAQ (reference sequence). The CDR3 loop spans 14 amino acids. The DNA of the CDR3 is TGTGCTAGCAGCGAAGGAAGGGGAAATGAAAAACTGTTTTTT. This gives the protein CASSEGRGNEKLFF.

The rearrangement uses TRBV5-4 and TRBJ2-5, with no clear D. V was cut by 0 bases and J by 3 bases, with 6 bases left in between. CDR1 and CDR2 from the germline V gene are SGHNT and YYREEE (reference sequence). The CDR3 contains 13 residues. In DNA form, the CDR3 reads TGTGCCAGCAGCTTGGGCGACAAAGAGACCCAGTACTTC. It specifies CASSLGDKETQYF.

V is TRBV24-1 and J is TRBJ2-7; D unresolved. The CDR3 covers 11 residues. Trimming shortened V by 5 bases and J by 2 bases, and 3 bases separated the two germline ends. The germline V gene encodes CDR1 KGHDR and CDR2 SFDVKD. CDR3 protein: CATSAAYEQYF. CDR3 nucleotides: TGTGCCACCAGTGCCGCCTACGAGCAGTACTTC.

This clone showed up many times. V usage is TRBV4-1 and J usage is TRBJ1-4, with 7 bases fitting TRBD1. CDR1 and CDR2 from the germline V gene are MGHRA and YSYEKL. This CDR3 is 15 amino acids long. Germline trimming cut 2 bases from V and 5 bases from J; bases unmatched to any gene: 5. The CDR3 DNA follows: TGCGCCAGCAGCCAAAGTCAGGGGGGGAATGAAAAACTGTTTTTT. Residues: CASSQSQGGNEKLFF.

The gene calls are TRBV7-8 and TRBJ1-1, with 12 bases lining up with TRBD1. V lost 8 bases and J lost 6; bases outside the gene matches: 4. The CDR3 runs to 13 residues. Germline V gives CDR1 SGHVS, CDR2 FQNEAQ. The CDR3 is CASCRDRGPEAFF. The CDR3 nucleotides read TGTGCCAGCTGCCGGGACAGGGGGCCTGAAGCTTTCTTT.

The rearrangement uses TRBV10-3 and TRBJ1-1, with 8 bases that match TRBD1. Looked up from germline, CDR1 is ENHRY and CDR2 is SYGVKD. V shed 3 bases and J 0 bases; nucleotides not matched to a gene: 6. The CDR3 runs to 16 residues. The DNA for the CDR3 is TGTGCCATCAGTGACCGGGACAGGCTCATGAACACTGAAGCTTTCTTT. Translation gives CAISDRDRLMNTEAFF.

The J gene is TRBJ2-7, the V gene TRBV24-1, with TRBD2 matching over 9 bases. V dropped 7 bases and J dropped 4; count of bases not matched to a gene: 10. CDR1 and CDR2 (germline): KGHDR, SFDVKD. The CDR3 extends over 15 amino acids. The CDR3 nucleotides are TGTGCCACCAGCTCCCTGGGACTAGCAGAGTACGAGCAGTACGTC. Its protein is CATSSLGLAEYEQYV.

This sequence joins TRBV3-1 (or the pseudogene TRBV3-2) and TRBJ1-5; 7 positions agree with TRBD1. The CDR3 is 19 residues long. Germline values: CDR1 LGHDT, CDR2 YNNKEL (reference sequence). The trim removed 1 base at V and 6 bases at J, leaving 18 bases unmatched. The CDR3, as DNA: TGTGCCAGCAGCCAAGCCGGGACAGAGGGGGGCATGGTTTTTCAGCCCCAGCATTTT. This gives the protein CASSQAGTEGGMVFQPQHF.

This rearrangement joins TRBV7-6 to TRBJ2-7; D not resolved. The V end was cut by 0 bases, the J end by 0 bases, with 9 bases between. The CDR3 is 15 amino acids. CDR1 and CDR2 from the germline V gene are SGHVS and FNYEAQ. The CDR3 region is CASSLAARSSYEQYF. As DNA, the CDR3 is TGTGCCAGCAGCTTAGCGGCGCGCAGCTCCTACGAGCAGTACTTC.

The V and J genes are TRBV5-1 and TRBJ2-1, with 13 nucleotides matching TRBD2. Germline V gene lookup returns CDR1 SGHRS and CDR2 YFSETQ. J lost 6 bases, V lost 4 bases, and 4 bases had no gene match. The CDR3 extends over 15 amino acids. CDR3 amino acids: CASSTGLAGFNEQFF. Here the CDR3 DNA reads TGCGCCAGCAGCACGGGACTAGCGGGATTCAATGAGCAGTTCTTC.

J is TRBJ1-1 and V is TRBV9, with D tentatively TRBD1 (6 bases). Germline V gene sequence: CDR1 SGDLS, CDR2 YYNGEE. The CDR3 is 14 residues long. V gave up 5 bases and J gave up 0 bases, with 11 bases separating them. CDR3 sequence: CASSVDSLNTEAFF. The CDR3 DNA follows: TGTGCCAGCAGTGTGGACAGCCTGAACACTGAAGCTTTCTTT.

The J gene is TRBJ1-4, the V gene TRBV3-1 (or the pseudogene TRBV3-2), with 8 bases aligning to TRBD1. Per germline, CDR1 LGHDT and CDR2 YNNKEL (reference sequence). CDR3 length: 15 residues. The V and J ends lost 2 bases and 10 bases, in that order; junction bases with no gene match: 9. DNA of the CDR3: TGTGCCAGCAGCCAATTGATCGGACAGGGTGGAAAACTGTTTTTT. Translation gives CASSQLIGQGGKLFF.

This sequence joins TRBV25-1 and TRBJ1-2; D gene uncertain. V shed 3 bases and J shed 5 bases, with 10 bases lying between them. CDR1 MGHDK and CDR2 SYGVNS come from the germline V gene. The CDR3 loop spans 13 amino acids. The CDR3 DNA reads TGTGCCAGCAGTGACCCCCCTGTTTATGGCTACACCTTC. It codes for CASSDPPVYGYTF.

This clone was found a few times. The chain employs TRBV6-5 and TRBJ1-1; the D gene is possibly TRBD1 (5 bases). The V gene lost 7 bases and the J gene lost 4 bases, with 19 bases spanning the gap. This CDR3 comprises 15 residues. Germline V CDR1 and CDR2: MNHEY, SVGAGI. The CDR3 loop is CASIPPGGTGTEAFF. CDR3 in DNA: TGTGCCAGCATTCCTCCGGGGGGGACGGGCACTGAAGCTTTCTTT.

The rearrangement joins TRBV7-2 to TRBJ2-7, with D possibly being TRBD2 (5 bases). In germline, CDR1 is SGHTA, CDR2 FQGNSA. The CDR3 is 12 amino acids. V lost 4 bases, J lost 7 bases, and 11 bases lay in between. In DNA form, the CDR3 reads TGTGCCAGCAGCTCCAGGACTCTTGAGCAGTACTTC. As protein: CASSSRTLEQYF.

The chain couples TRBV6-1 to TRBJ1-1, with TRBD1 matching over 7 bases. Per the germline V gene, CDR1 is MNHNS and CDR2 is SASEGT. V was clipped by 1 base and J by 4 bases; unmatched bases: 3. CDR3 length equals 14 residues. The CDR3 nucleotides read TGTGCCAGCAGTGAAGGAACAGGGGTCACTGAAGCTTTCTTT. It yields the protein CASSEGTGVTEAFF.

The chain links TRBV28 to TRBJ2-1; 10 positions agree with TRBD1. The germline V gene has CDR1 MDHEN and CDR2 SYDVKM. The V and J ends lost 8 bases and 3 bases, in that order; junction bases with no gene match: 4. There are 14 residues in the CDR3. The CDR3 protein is CASRGQGIYNEQFF. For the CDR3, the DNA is TGTGCCAGCCGGGGACAGGGGATCTACAATGAGCAGTTCTTC.

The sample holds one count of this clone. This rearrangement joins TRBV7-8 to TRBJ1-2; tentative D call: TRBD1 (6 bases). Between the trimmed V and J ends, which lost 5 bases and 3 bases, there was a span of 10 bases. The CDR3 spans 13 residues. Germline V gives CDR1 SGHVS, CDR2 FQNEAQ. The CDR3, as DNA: TGTGCCAGCAGCCGCCGGACAGACTATGGCTACACCTTC. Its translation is CASSRRTDYGYTF.

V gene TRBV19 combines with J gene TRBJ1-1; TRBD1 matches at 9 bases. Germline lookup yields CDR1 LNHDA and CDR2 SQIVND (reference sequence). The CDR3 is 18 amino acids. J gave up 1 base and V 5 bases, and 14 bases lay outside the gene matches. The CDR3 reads CASSATLRDRVANTEAFF. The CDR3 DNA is TGTGCCAGTAGTGCCACCCTCCGGGACAGGGTGGCGAACACTGAAGCTTTCTTT.

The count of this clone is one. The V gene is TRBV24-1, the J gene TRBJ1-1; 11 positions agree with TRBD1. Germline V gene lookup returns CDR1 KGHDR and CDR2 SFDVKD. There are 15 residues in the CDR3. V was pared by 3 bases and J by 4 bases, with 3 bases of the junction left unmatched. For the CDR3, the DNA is TGTGCCACCAGTGATACCGGGACAGGGGGCACTGAAGCTTTCTTT. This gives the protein CATSDTGTGGTEAFF.

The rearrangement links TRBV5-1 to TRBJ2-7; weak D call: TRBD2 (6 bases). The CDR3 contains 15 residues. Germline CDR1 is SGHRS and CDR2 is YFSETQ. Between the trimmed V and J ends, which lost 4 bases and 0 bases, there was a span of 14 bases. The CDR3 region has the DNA TGCGCCAGCAGCGCGGGACCCAGGAGCTCCTACGAGCAGTACTTC. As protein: CASSAGPRSSYEQYF.

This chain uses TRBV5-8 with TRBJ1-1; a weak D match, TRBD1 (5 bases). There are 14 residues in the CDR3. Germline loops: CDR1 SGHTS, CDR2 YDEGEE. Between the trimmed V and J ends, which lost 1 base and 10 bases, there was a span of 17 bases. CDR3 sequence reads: CASSLRSGRFGAFF. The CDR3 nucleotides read TGTGCCAGCAGCTTGCGGTCAGGGAGGTTTGGAGCTTTCTTT.

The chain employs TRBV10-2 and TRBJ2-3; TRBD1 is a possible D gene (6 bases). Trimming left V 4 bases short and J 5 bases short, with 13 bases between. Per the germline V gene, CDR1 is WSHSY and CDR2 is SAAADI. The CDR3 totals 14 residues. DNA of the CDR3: TGCGCCAGCAGTGGACCAGGGGTCGAAGATACGCAGTATTTT. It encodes CASSGPGVEDTQYF.

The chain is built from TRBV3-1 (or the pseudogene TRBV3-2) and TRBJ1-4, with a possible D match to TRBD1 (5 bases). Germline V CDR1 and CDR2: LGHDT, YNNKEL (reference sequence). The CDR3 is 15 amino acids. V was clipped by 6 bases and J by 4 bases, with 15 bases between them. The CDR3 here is CASSIDSFRNEKLFF. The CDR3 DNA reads TGTGCCAGCAGTATAGACAGCTTTCGTAATGAAAAACTGTTTTTT.

This CDR3 is CASSLSPLGLFLTYEQYV. In nucleotides, the CDR3 is TGTGCCAGCAGCTTATCTCCGTTAGGGCTTTTCCTTACCTACGAGCAGTACGTC. V gene TRBV11-3 combines with J gene TRBJ2-7; D not certain. The V gene lost 2 bases and the J gene lost 2 bases, with 22 bases spanning the gap. The CDR3 has 18 residues. Germline V gene sequence: CDR1 SGHNT, CDR2 YENEEA.

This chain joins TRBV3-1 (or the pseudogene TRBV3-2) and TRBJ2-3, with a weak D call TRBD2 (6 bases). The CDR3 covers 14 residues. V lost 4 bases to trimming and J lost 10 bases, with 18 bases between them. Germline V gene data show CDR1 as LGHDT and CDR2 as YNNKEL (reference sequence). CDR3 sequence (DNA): TGTGCCAGCAGCCCGACTAGAATGTCCCCCTCGCAGTATTTT. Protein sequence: CASSPTRMSPSQYF.